This T cell receptor (beta chain) was obtained from a study of neurological immune-mediated disorders. Study outcomes and limitations: The absence of any CDR3 amino acid sequence shared by expanded clones across subjects suggests that repertoires were private in all groups. The most TCR clonal expansion was seen in HTLV-1-associated myelopathy, whereas the least was seen in multiple sclerosis, below the level in healthy controls.

The germline V gene has CDR1 SGHRS and CDR2 YFSETQ. V gave up 0 bases and J gave up 5 bases, with 8 bases separating them. The CDR3 is 13 residues long. Concerning this clonotype: Antigen: not known.

5'RACE with 10-nucleotide random UMIs produced the cDNA. Each CDR3 protein is one row after TCRdb ran MiXCR on the 5' RACE reads. The table has more than 95,000 distinct CDR3 sequences, under 14% seen once; the top ten hold 2.5% to 4%. Time point described: longitudinal time-point 3. This chain links TRBV5-1 with TRBJ1-1; maybe TRBD1 (6 bases). The sequence came from a female donor with HTLV-1-associated myelopathy (HAM/TSP). Sequenced input: PBMCs. CDR3 protein: CASSLDRETEAFF. The CDR3 nucleotides read TGCGCCAGCAGCTTGGACAGGGAGACTGAAGCTTTCTTT.